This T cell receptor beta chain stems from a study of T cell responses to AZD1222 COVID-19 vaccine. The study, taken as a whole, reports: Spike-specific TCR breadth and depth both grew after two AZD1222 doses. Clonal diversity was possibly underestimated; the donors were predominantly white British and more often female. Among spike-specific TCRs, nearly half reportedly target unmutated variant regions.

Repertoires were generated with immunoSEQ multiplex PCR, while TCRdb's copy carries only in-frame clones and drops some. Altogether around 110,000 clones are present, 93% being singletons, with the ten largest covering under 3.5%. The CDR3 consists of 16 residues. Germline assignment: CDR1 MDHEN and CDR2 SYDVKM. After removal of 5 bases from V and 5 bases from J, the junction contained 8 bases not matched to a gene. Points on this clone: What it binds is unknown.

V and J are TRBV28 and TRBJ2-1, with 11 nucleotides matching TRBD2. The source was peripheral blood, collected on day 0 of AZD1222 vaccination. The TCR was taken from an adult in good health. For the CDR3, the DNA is TGTGCCAGCAGTCTGACCGGGACTAGCGGAAACAATGAGCAGTTCTTC. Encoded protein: CASSLTGTSGNNEQFF.